Below, 19 T cell receptor beta chains from the same sample are listed, as sequenced in a study of blood T cell repertoires in COVID-19. Some clones are missing from TCRdb's copy, which holds only in-frame ones; the method was immunoSEQ multiplex PCR. The data contain around 120,000 clones, 78% of them singletons. Material for sequencing was peripheral blood. The receptors derive from a man aged 70-80 years with acute or convalescent COVID-19.

The gene calls are TRBV9 and TRBJ1-1; D is possibly TRBD1 (5 bases). V lost 0 bases and J lost 6, with 9 bases in between. CDR1 is SGDLS and CDR2 is YYNGEE in the germline V gene. The CDR3 runs 13 residues. CDR3 nucleotides: TGTGCCAGCAGCGTAGGTTTGACAGCTGAAGCTTTCTTT. Protein sequence: CASSVGLTAEAFF.

The chain recombines TRBV5-1 with TRBJ1-1, with a tentative D call TRBD1 (5 bases). With 4 bases removed from V and 3 bases from J, the gap between germline ends came to 13 bases. This CDR3 region has 14 residues. Germline-derived CDR1 and CDR2 are SGHRS and YFSETQ. The CDR3 reads CASSLLGGDTEAFF. CDR3 DNA: TGCGCCAGCAGCCTCCTCGGAGGGGACACTGAAGCTTTCTTT.

Worth noting for this clone: Different DNA sequences within this sample yield the same CDR3. DNA for the CDR3: TGCGCCAGCAGCTTGGGAGGAGTCTATGGCTACACCTTC. Protein product: CASSLGGVYGYTF. This rearrangement joins TRBV5-1 to TRBJ1-2; D not certain. V was trimmed by 0 bases and J by 4 bases, leaving 7 bases between them. Germline assignment: CDR1 SGHRS and CDR2 YFSETQ. This CDR3 is 13 amino acids long.

A few counts support this clone. The chain joins TRBV19 to TRBJ1-6, with 8 bases aligning to TRBD1. This CDR3 has 14 residues. Germline-derived CDR1 and CDR2 are LNHDA and SQIVND (reference sequence). V gave up 7 bases and J gave up 13 bases; unmatched junction bases: 12. Written as DNA, the CDR3 is TGTGCCAGTAAAGCCAGGGGGCGCGAAGGGCCCCTCCACTTT. As protein: CASKARGREGPLHF.

The chain uses TRBV6-5 and TRBJ1-2, with D possibly TRBD1 on 5 matching bases. The germline gives CDR1 MNHEY, CDR2 SVGAGI. The CDR3 is 13 residues long. V was shortened by 8 bases and J by 0 bases, with 10 bases between the two germline ends. DNA of the CDR3: TGTGCCAGCGAGGGACTCGCTAACTATGGCTACACCTTC. Its translation is CASEGLANYGYTF.

The chain joins TRBV9 to TRBJ1-1, with 11 nucleotides matching TRBD1. Per the germline V gene, CDR1 is SGDLS and CDR2 is YYNGEE. This CDR3 is built from 13 residues. V shed 5 bases and J 4 bases; nucleotides not matched to a gene: 1. The CDR3 DNA reads as TGTGCCAGCAGAGGACAGGGGGCCACTGAAGCTTTCTTT. Protein product: CASRGQGATEAFF.

V is TRBV12-5 and J is TRBJ2-5, with 9 bases aligning to TRBD1. CDR1 is LGHNT and CDR2 is FRNRAP in the germline V gene. Trimming removed 5 bases from V and 2 bases from J; junction bases left unmatched: 15. The CDR3 runs to 18 residues. The CDR3 here is CASGPPRTGEGRQETQYF. CDR3 coding DNA: TGTGCTAGTGGTCCCCCCCGGACAGGGGAGGGTAGGCAAGAGACCCAGTACTTC.

V is TRBV7-9 and J is TRBJ1-4, with D hard to call. V dropped 1 base and J dropped 4 bases, with 13 bases sitting between them. Per germline, CDR1 SEHNR and CDR2 FQNEAQ (reference sequence). This CDR3 contains 16 residues. The CDR3 DNA reads as TGTGCCAGCAGCTTAGGCCCGGAGGTCGGTAATGAAAAACTGTTTTTT. The encoded protein is CASSLGPEVGNEKLFF.

This chain links TRBV10-2 with TRBJ2-5; 13 bases match TRBD2. Germline values: CDR1 WSHSY, CDR2 SAAADI. CDR3 length equals 19 residues. J was trimmed by 7 bases and V by 0 bases; bases with no gene match: 14. CDR3: CASSESSGLAGASRGTQYF. The CDR3, as DNA: TGCGCCAGCAGTGAGTCGTCCGGACTAGCGGGGGCCTCAAGGGGGACCCAGTACTTC.

This clone was seen more than once but under ten times. This rearrangement joins TRBV4-3 to TRBJ1-3; D unclear. The germline gives CDR1 LGHNA, CDR2 YSLEER. Trimming took off 4 bases at V and 0 bases at J, with 10 bases between the two ends. The CDR3 length is 15 residues. The DNA for the CDR3 is TGCGCCAGCAGCCCATCGCGCGCCTCTGGAAACACCATATATTTT. As protein: CASSPSRASGNTIYF.

J is TRBJ2-3 and V is TRBV4-2; D gene unclear. The CDR3 has 16 amino acids. In germline, CDR1 is LGHNA, CDR2 YNFKEQ. Trimming stripped 0 bases from V and 5 bases from J, with 15 bases between. CDR3 sequence reads: CASSQDQVRILDTQYF. The CDR3 nucleotides read TGTGCCAGCAGCCAAGATCAAGTCAGGATTTTAGATACGCAGTATTTT.

This chain connects TRBV5-6 to TRBJ2-5; tentatively, D is TRBD2 (6 bases). The CDR3 has 16 residues. CDR1 is SGHDT and CDR2 is YYEEEE in the germline V gene. The germline V and J ends were trimmed by 2 bases and 3 bases, with 17 bases remaining between them. CDR3 nucleotides: TGTGCCAGCAGCTTTCCGTTTCGCGGGGCGGAAGAGACCCAGTACTTC. It specifies CASSFPFRGAEETQYF.

The chain couples TRBV18 to TRBJ1-1; 8 nucleotides match TRBD1. Germline V gene lookup returns CDR1 KGHSH and CDR2 LQKENI. The junction had 7 bases not matched to a gene; V was cut back by 5 bases and J by 5 bases. This CDR3 has 14 amino acids. The CDR3 DNA reads as TGTGCCAGCTCATCGGACAGGGTGGGGACTGAAGCTTTCTTT. Encoded protein: CASSSDRVGTEAFF.

V is TRBV18 and J is TRBJ1-4; TRBD1 agrees at 8 bases. Germline CDR1 is KGHSH and CDR2 is LQKENI. V dropped 4 bases and J dropped 7; count of bases not matched to a gene: 5. CDR3 size: 14 residues. The CDR3, as DNA: TGTGCCAGCTCACAGGACAGGGTGGCTGAAAAACTGTTTTTT. It encodes CASSQDRVAEKLFF.

This clone was detected a few times. V and J are TRBV29-1 and TRBJ1-2; 8 bases are a match to TRBD1. The CDR3 runs 14 residues. Germline-derived CDR1 and CDR2 are SQVTM and ANQGSEA. The junction had 5 bases not matched to a gene; V was cut back by 3 bases and J by 2 bases. The CDR3: CSVETGAMNYGYTF. In DNA form, the CDR3 reads TGCAGCGTTGAGACAGGGGCCATGAACTATGGCTACACCTTC. The whole variable domain, filled in from reference TRBV29-1 and TRBJ1-2, reads SAVISQKPSRDICQRGTSLTIQCQVDSQVTMMFWYRQQPGQSLTLIATANQGSEATYESGFVIDKFPISRPNLTFSTLTVSNMSPEDSSIYLCSVETGAMNYGYTFGSGTRLTVV.

CDR3 in amino acids: CASSLNRGDYEQYF. The DNA for the CDR3 is TGTGCCAGCAGCTTAAACAGGGGTGACTACGAGCAGTACTTC. The V gene is TRBV7-2, the J gene TRBJ2-7; 7 nucleotides line up with TRBD1. The trim removed 2 bases at V and 3 bases at J, leaving 4 bases unmatched. CDR3 length equals 14 residues. From germline, CDR1 is SGHTA and CDR2 FQGNSA.

This clone was counted between two and nine times. The chain uses TRBV3-1 (or the pseudogene TRBV3-2) and TRBJ1-6; 7 bases are shared with TRBD1. Germline V CDR1 and CDR2: LGHDT, YNNKEL (reference sequence). Trimming removed 4 bases from V and 9 bases from J; junction bases left unmatched: 3. This CDR3 is built from 13 residues. CDR3 sequence: CASSRQGSSPLHF. The CDR3 region has the DNA TGTGCCAGCAGCCGACAGGGCAGTTCACCCCTCCACTTT.

This clone was seen only a few times. The rearrangement links TRBV7-8 to TRBJ1-5; D is unclear. Germline V lookup: CDR1 SGHVS, CDR2 FQNEAQ. The CDR3 has 15 amino acids. V was shortened by 1 base and J by 6 bases, with 13 bases between the two germline ends. The CDR3 DNA reads as TGTGCCAGCAGCTTAGTAGTATCAGGATCTCAGCCCCAGCATTTT. This gives the protein CASSLVVSGSQPQHF. The whole variable domain, filled in from reference TRBV7-8 and TRBJ1-5, reads GAGVSQSPRYKVAKRGQDVALRCDPISGHVSLFWYQQALGQGPEFLTYFQNEAQLDKSGLPSDRFFAERPEGSVSTLKIQRTQQEDSAVYLCASSLVVSGSQPQHFGDGTRLSIL.

V and J are TRBV6-5 and TRBJ1-6; D not resolved. V was trimmed by 6 bases and J by 7 bases, leaving 7 bases between them. Germline V lookup: CDR1 MNHEY, CDR2 SVGAGI. This CDR3 spans 12 amino acids. CDR3 nucleotides: TGTGCCAGCAGCAAATCAAATTCACCCCTCCACTTT. This translates into CASSKSNSPLHF.